This entry lists 25 T cell receptor beta chains sequenced from one sample in a study of post-analysis software for immune sequencing data. Study-wide points: Relative to controls, patients had a few TRBV segments at higher frequency, with TRBV5-6, TRBV5-1 and TRBV20-1 among these.

Their antigens are not known. Unique molecular identifiers were present in the TCR beta cDNA libraries. TCRdb fed the PCR reads into MiXCR, producing one record per CDR3 protein. The data contain around 260,000 distinct CDR3 sequences, about 40% of them singletons. The source material was blood. Every receptor here comes from a girl under 18 with multiple sclerosis.

As concerns this clonotype: A much bigger clone sits one base away, suggesting this may be a read error. The chain employs TRBV2 and TRBJ1-2, with a possible D match to TRBD1 (5 bases). The V and J ends lost 4 bases and 5 bases respectively, with 14 bases between them. Germline lookup yields CDR1 SNHLY and CDR2 FYNNEI. This CDR3 has 14 residues. CDR3 nucleotide sequence: TGTGCCAGCAGTGGAAGGACATACCAGTATGGCTACACCTTC. Amino acid sequence: CASSGRTYQYGYTF. Full variable domain (rest looked up from reference TRBV2 and TRBJ1-2): EPEVTQTPSHQVTQMGQEVILRCVPISNHLYFYWYRQILGQKVEFLVSFYNNEISEKSEIFDDQFSVERPDGSNFTLKIRSTKLEDSAMYFCASSGRTYQYGYTFGSGTRLTVV.

This clonotype was seen at least ten times. This rearrangement joins TRBV5-5 to TRBJ1-1; D possibly corresponds to TRBD1 (6 bases). The CDR3 loop spans 13 amino acids. The germline CDR1 and CDR2 sequences are SGHKS and YYEKEE (reference sequence). V was cut by 4 bases and J by 5 bases, with 12 bases left in between. CDR3: CASSMGAKTEAFF. For the CDR3, the DNA is TGTGCCAGCAGCATGGGGGCGAAAACTGAAGCTTTCTTT.

DNA for the CDR3: TGCAGTGCTAGTCTTACTTTGCAGTTCTTC. Protein product: CSASLTLQFF. The chain recombines TRBV20-1 with TRBJ2-1; no definite D call. The V end lost 3 bases, the J end lost 12 bases, and 9 bases lay between the germline ends. CDR1 DFQATT and CDR2 SNEGSKA come from the germline V gene (reference sequence). CDR3 length: 10 residues.

This clonotype has only a few counts. This rearrangement joins TRBV28 to TRBJ1-2; D gene ambiguous. Germline V gene lookup returns CDR1 MDHEN and CDR2 SYDVKM. Trimming removed 8 bases at V and 8 bases at J, with 15 bases between. This CDR3 has 12 residues. The CDR3 is CASPPLESGYTF. CDR3 in DNA: TGTGCCAGCCCCCCCTTGGAGAGCGGCTACACCTTC.

On this clonotype itself: This may stem from a read error, because a much larger clone lies one nucleotide away. The rearrangement uses TRBV12-3 or TRBV12-4 and TRBJ1-2, with unresolved D. CDR3 length: 12 residues. Here the CDR3 reads CASSDPLYDYTF. The CDR3 region has the DNA TGTGCCAGCAGTGACCCCCTTTATGACTACACCTTC.

Comment on this clonotype: Being one base from a much bigger clone, this may be a read error. The V gene is TRBV20-1, the J gene TRBJ2-1; D gene ambiguous. The CDR3 has 14 amino acids. Trimming took 7 bases from V and 2 from J, leaving 15 bases between them. Per the germline V gene, CDR1 is DFQATT and CDR2 is SNEGSKA (reference sequence). CDR3 protein: CSVSEGGAYNEQFF. The CDR3 DNA follows: TGCAGTGTTAGTGAAGGTGGGGCCTACAATGAGCAGTTCTTC.

This clonotype was counted at least ten times. The chain uses TRBV20-1 and TRBJ1-2; 12 bases match TRBD1. V was pared by 1 base and J by 3 bases, with 0 bases of the junction left unmatched. The CDR3 is made up of 14 amino acids. The germline CDR1 and CDR2 sequences are DFQATT and SNEGSKA (reference sequence). The CDR3, as DNA: TGCAGTGCTAGAGGGGACAGGGGGCACTATGGCTACACCTTC. Translated, it gives CSARGDRGHYGYTF.

The chain links TRBV29-1 to TRBJ2-7; D call uncertain. This CDR3 has 11 amino acids. Germline CDR1 is SQVTM and CDR2 is ANQGSEA. V was pared by 3 bases and J by 3 bases, with 6 bases between. As DNA, the CDR3 is TGCAGCGTTGATAAGGGCTACGAGCAGTACTTC. The encoded protein is CSVDKGYEQYF.

This clonotype has a handful of counts. A junction boundary mismatches the germline segment, possibly from a read error. The genes are TRBV7-9 and TRBJ2-3; 8 nucleotides agree with TRBD2. The CDR3 has 14 amino acids. Looked up from germline, CDR1 is SEHNR and CDR2 is FQNEAQ (reference sequence). Written as DNA, the CDR3 is TGTGCCTGCAGCGGAGGACGGGAGGGGGACGCGCAGTATTTT. This gives the protein CACSGGREGDAQYF. The complete variable domain, with remaining parts taken from reference TRBV7-9 and TRBJ2-3, reads DTGVSQNPRHKITKRGQNVTFRCDPISEHNRLYWYRQTLGQGPEFLTYFQNEAQLEKSRLLSDRFSAERPKGSFSTLEIQRTEQGDSAMYLCACSGGREGDAQYFGPGTRLTVL.

This rearrangement joins TRBV6-6 to TRBJ2-5; D not certain. The germline gives CDR1 MNHNY, CDR2 SVGAGI (reference sequence). The germline V and J ends were trimmed by 0 bases and 2 bases, with 7 bases remaining between them. The CDR3 consists of 14 residues. The CDR3 coding sequence is TGTGCCAGCAGTTACTCTGGGCGACAAGAGACCCAGTACTTC. This gives the protein CASSYSGRQETQYF.

As for this clonotype: Being one base from a much bigger clone, this may be a read error. The V gene is TRBV12-3 or TRBV12-4, the J gene TRBJ1-2; 7 nucleotides match TRBD1. CDR3 length: 13 amino acids. J gave up 2 bases and V 5 bases, and 2 bases lay outside the gene matches. The CDR3 DNA reads TGTGCCAGCAGTATGGGACAGAACTATGGCTACACCTTC. Its translation is CASSMGQNYGYTF.

The gene calls are TRBV14 and TRBJ2-5; TRBD1 might be the D (6 bases). The CDR3 is made up of 17 amino acids. V shed 2 bases and J shed 1 base, with 17 bases lying between them. Germline V gene lookup returns CDR1 SGHDN and CDR2 FVKESK. CDR3 DNA sequence: TGTGCCAGCAGCCAACGCCCCGGACAGCCCCTCCAAGAGACCCAGTACTTC. Translation: CASSQRPGQPLQETQYF.

This clonotype was recorded at least ten times. The genes are TRBV18 and TRBJ2-3; 8 bases map to TRBD2. The V gene's germline CDR1 is KGHSH and CDR2 LQKENI. The V gene end was trimmed by 5 bases and the J gene end by 1 base; junction bases not matched to a gene: 11. The CDR3 consists of 17 residues. CDR3 in DNA: TGTGCCAGCTCATCCCGGACTAGCCAAGGTCGCACAGATACGCAGTATTTT. Amino acids: CASSSRTSQGRTDTQYF.

In the case of this clonotype: Germline is not matched at one junction end, which may reflect a read error. This rearrangement joins TRBV12-5 to TRBJ2-2; TRBD1 might be the D (6 bases). The germline V gene encodes CDR1 LGHNT and CDR2 FRNRAP. This CDR3 is built from 15 residues. CDR3 residues: CASGLGTVYTGERFF. The CDR3 DNA sequence: TGTGCTAGTGGTTTGGGGACAGTTTACACCGGGGAGCGGTTTTTT.

This clonotype was found many times. The CDR3, as DNA: TGTGCCAGCAGCTTTGAGGGGGATGAGCAGTTCTTC. Encoded protein: CASSFEGDEQFF. This chain joins TRBV7-9 and TRBJ2-1; D is possibly TRBD1 (6 bases). CDR3 length: 12 residues. Germline CDR1 and CDR2: SEHNR and FQNEAQ (reference sequence). The V end lost 3 bases, the J end lost 8 bases, and 8 bases lay between the germline ends.

In this sample, this clonotype turned up a few times. This rearrangement joins TRBV28 to TRBJ2-5; 10 nucleotides agree with TRBD1. V gave up 3 bases and J gave up 3 bases; unmatched junction bases: 4. CDR3 size: 15 residues. Germline-derived CDR1 and CDR2 are MDHEN and SYDVKM. CDR3 protein: CASSFLGTGEETQYF. The CDR3 DNA reads as TGTGCCAGCAGTTTTTTGGGGACAGGGGAAGAGACCCAGTACTTC.

The J gene is TRBJ2-5, the V gene TRBV10-3; 10 nucleotides agree with TRBD1. Germline V gene data show CDR1 as ENHRY and CDR2 as SYGVKD. With 3 bases clipped from V and 1 base from J, the junction kept 8 bases outside the gene matches. This CDR3 has 17 amino acids. CDR3 DNA sequence: TGTGCCATCAGTGACTTTGGGGACAGGGGCTTCCAAGAGACCCAGTACTTC. It yields the protein CAISDFGDRGFQETQYF.

V gene TRBV3-1 combines with J gene TRBJ1-2; tentative D call: TRBD1 (6 bases). Trimming took off 4 bases at V and 8 bases at J, with 14 bases between the two ends. Germline V gene data show CDR1 as LGHDT and CDR2 as YNNKEL (reference sequence). CDR3 length: 13 residues. As DNA, the CDR3 is TGTGCCAGCAGCCCCCCAGGGGTCCCAGGCTACACCTTC. This codes for CASSPPGVPGYTF.

The J gene is TRBJ2-1, the V gene TRBV5-1, with a tentative D call TRBD2 (6 bases). CDR1 and CDR2 (germline): SGHRS, YFSETQ. CDR3 length: 16 amino acids. The V end was cut by 0 bases, the J end by 2 bases, with 12 bases between. The CDR3 sequence is CASSLAWLATYNEQFF. The CDR3 DNA reads as TGCGCCAGCAGCTTGGCGTGGCTAGCGACCTACAATGAGCAGTTCTTC.

On this clonotype itself: A much larger clone differs by one base, so this may be a read error. The rearrangement joins TRBV5-8 to TRBJ2-4, with D hard to call. Germline CDR1 SGHTS, CDR2 YDEGEE. This CDR3 has 19 amino acids. V was shortened by 2 bases and J by 6 bases, with 27 bases between the two germline ends. Here the CDR3 DNA reads TGTGCCAGCAGCTTCTTAGTATGGGAAGTGATTAGACGTGGAAACATTCAGTACTTC. This encodes CASSFLVWEVIRRGNIQYF.

This clonotype was detected a few times. One base away lies a much larger clone, so this may be a sequencing read error. V is TRBV5-1 and J is TRBJ2-1, with 7 positions matching TRBD1. TRBJ2-7 matches the DNA end more closely, so the J call is doubtful. The CDR3 consists of 17 residues. CDR1 is SGHRS, CDR2 YFSETQ, per germline. CDR3 amino acids: CASSQSGQASSYNEQYF. CDR3 bases: TGCGCCAGCAGCCAATCCGGACAGGCGAGCTCCTACAATGAGCAGTACTTC.

The chain carries TRBV20-1 and TRBJ2-4; weak D call: TRBD2 (7 bases). The J call is uncertain, as TRBJ2-7 better fits the DNA end. This CDR3 has 13 residues. Germline CDR1 is DFQATT and CDR2 is SNEGSKA (reference sequence). CDR3 region: CSAIREGGGEQYF. The DNA for the CDR3 is TGCAGTGCTATAAGGGAGGGAGGGGGCGAGCAGTACTTC.

The J gene is TRBJ2-2, the V gene TRBV3-1, with 9 bases fitting TRBD2. V shed 4 bases, J shed 6 bases, and the junction held 9 bases outside the gene matches. Germline assignment: CDR1 LGHDT and CDR2 YNNKEL (reference sequence). CDR3 length equals 16 residues. CDR3 sequence reads: CASSPGTSLIPGELFF. The DNA for the CDR3 is TGTGCCAGCAGCCCGGGGACTAGCCTAATTCCCGGGGAGCTGTTTTTT. Full variable domain (missing parts from reference TRBV3-1 and TRBJ2-2): DTAVSQTPKYLVTQMGNDKSIKCEQNLGHDTMYWYKQDSKKFLKIMFSYNNKELIINETVPNRFSPKSPDKAHLNLHINSLELGDSAVYFCASSPGTSLIPGELFFGEGSRLTVL.

In this sample, this clonotype turned up many times. The V call is TRBV7-9, the J call TRBJ2-5; a possible D gene is TRBD2 (5 bases). The CDR3 consists of 13 residues. V was trimmed by 5 bases and J by 5 bases, leaving 12 bases between them. Germline CDR1 reads SEHNR; CDR2 reads FQNEAQ (reference sequence). CDR3 protein: CASSRAAAETQYF. CDR3 nucleotides: TGTGCCAGCAGCCGGGCAGCGGCGGAGACCCAGTACTTC.

The V call is TRBV20-1, the J call TRBJ2-3, with 13 bases lining up with TRBD2. The CDR3 length is 17 residues. Germline CDR1 and CDR2: DFQATT and SNEGSKA (reference sequence). J gave up 4 bases and V 3 bases, and 10 bases lay outside the gene matches. Written as DNA, the CDR3 is TGCAGTGCTAGCGAAGGGACTAGCGGGATAATCGCAGATACGCAGTATTTT. This encodes CSASEGTSGIIADTQYF.